This T cell receptor beta chain was sequenced during a study of cytomegalovirus exposure and HLA in healthy donors. Study-wide points: Accurate prediction of HLA-A and HLA-B alleles (for most subjects) was reportedly achieved from TCR beta sequences. Exclusion as indistinguishable affected some V segments, including TRBV6-2 and TRBV6-3. In a later analysis, across HLA loci, associated TCR counts were highest for DRB1, lowest for HLA-C.

Everyone who donated was a healthy bone marrow donor. Trimming removed 6 bases from V and 2 bases from J; junction bases left unmatched: 9. CDR1 is MDHEN and CDR2 is SYDVKM in the germline V gene. The CDR3 sequence is 15 residues long. Primers: 60 Vbeta forward and 13 Jbeta reverse. Sequencing was performed with immunoSEQ multiplex PCR; in TCRdb, only in-frame clones are kept and a portion is missing. The sample carries 200,000 to 250,000 clones, under 90% recorded once. A word on this clone: The antigen is unknown.

This clonotype was sampled from a human donor in good health. The rearrangement uses TRBV28 and TRBJ2-7, with 8 bases that match TRBD2. The specimen was PBMCs. CDR3 coding DNA: TGTGCCAGCAGAGTAACTAGCGGAGGGGCCTACGAGCAGTACTTC. Translating gives CASRVTSGGAYEQYF. The variable domain in full, with the rest retrieved from reference TRBV28 and TRBJ2-7, is DVKVTQSSRYLVKRTGEKVFLECVQDMDHENMFWYRQDPGLGLRLIYFSYDVKMKEKGDIPEGYSVSREKKERFSLILESASTNQTSMYLCASRVTSGGAYEQYFGPGTRLTVT.